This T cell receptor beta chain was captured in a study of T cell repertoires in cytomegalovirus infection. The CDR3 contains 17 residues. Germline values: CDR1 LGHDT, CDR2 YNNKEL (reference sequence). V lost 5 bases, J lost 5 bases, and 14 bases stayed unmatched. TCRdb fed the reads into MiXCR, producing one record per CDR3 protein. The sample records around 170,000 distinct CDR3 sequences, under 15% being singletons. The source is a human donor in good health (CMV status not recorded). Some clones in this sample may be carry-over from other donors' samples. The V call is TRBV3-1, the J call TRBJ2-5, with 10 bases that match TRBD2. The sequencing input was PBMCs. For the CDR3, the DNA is TGTGCCAGCAGCTCCCCCCGGGGAGCGGGGGGGCATGAGACCCAGTACTTC. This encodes CASSSPRGAGGHETQYF.